The clone carrying this T cell receptor (beta chain) is a singleton in its sample. CDR3 length equals 14 residues. Trimming pared 7 bases from V and 1 base from J, leaving 12 bases between. CDR1 is MNHNY, CDR2 SVGAGI, per germline (reference sequence). Those who participated ranged in age from roughly 18 to 90 years and resided in approximately 26 US areas. This entry belongs to a study of blood T cell repertoires in COVID-19. The protocol was immunoSEQ multiplex PCR, while the TCRdb copy is restricted to in-frame clones and leaves out a portion. The sample includes roughly 430,000 clones, nearly 90% of them seen just once.

This clonotype was obtained from a woman in her forties with acute COVID-19. The sequenced sample was PBMCs or T cells enriched from blood (not recorded which). The chain couples TRBV6-6 to TRBJ2-3; D is possibly TRBD2 (7 bases). In DNA, the CDR3 is TGTGCCAGCACCTACGGGGGGCGCACAGATACGCAGTATTTT. Translated, it gives CASTYGGRTDTQYF.